One sample yielded the 3 T cell receptor beta chains listed below, sequenced in a study of CD8+ T cells in alopecia areata. Treatment specified: oral pan-JAK inhibitor, 5-10 mg twice daily. RNA was isolated and reverse transcribed to cDNA, the sequencing template. TCRdb's table, derived via immunoSEQ multiplex PCR, lists solely in-frame clones and lacks some. The profile shows around 200,000 clones, around 60% of them singletons. Source: CD8+ T cells sorted from blood, taken at week 24, from a patient treated with tofacitinib. Receptors originate from a human donor with alopecia areata.

Note on this clone: Other nucleotide sequences from this sample produce the same CDR3. This chain links TRBV30 with TRBJ2-3; D remains unclear. The CDR3 sequence is 11 residues long. Germline V CDR1 and CDR2: GTSNPN, SVGIG (reference sequence). V shed 0 bases and J shed 5 bases, with 3 bases lying between them. CDR3 sequence reads: CAWSVGDTQYF. The CDR3 DNA is TGTGCCTGGAGTGTGGGAGATACGCAGTATTTT.

This sequence joins TRBV4-1 and TRBJ2-1, with 8 positions matching TRBD1. The V gene's germline CDR1 is MGHRA and CDR2 YSYEKL. V trimming: 6 bases; J trimming: 7 bases; junction bases outside the gene matches: 11. This CDR3 spans 15 amino acids. CDR3 residues: CASSPLGTGRNEQFF. The CDR3 region has the DNA TGCGCCAGCAGTCCGCTCGGGACAGGACGAAATGAGCAGTTCTTC.

This rearrangement joins TRBV19 to TRBJ2-4; D is unresolved. Germline V gene data show CDR1 as LNHDA and CDR2 as SQIVND (reference sequence). The ends were cut back, 2 bases at V and 5 bases at J, with 13 bases in the middle. The CDR3 sequence is 15 residues long. Here the CDR3 reads CASSIRSPAENIQYF. The CDR3 coding sequence is TGTGCCAGTAGTATAAGGTCGCCCGCCGAAAACATTCAGTACTTC.